Below are 15 T cell receptor beta chains sequenced from a single sample in a study of T-cell memory formation after mild COVID-19. MiXCR was run by TCRdb on the 5' RACE reads, yielding one entry per CDR3 protein. The table lists about 88,000 distinct CDR3 sequences, roughly 23% of them singletons, with around 40% in the top ten. Sequencing was done on a sample of PBMCs or a T cell subset sorted from them (not recorded which). These receptor sequences come from a man younger than 35 who had mild COVID-19 (a few samples of this study predate the infection). Cell type and time point are not known.

The chain joins TRBV20-1 to TRBJ2-3; TRBD1 is a possible D gene (5 bases). CDR3 size: 15 residues. Trimming cost V 5 bases and J 1 base, with 16 bases left between them. Germline V gene lookup returns CDR1 DFQATT and CDR2 SNEGSKA (reference sequence). CDR3 sequence (DNA): TGCAGTGCTGGGGCTTGGAGCGAAGGCACAGATACGCAGTATTTT. As protein: CSAGAWSEGTDTQYF.

The V gene is TRBV12-3 or TRBV12-4, the J gene TRBJ2-7; D is unclear. The CDR3 extends over 12 amino acids. V lost 4 bases to trimming and J lost 3 bases, with 7 bases between them. The CDR3 protein is CASSSSFYEQYF. CDR3 DNA sequence: TGTGCCAGCAGTTCCAGTTTCTACGAGCAGTACTTC.

This clonotype was recorded a few times. V and J are TRBV11-1 and TRBJ2-1; D gene unclear. The CDR3 is 15 residues long. Germline CDR1 and CDR2: SGHAT and FQDESV (reference sequence). Trimming took 5 bases from V and 0 from J, leaving 11 bases between them. The DNA of the CDR3 is TGTGCCAGCAGCATAGATGGTTACTCCTACAATGAGCAGTTCTTC. Residues: CASSIDGYSYNEQFF.

The chain employs TRBV12-3 or TRBV12-4 and TRBJ1-1; D is undetermined. The length of the CDR3 is 13 residues. Trimming stripped 4 bases from V and 1 base from J, with 7 bases between. Here the CDR3 reads CASSYLKNTEAFF. CDR3 bases: TGTGCCAGCAGTTATCTCAAGAACACTGAAGCTTTCTTT.

This clonotype was counted a single time. The chain joins TRBV29-1 to TRBJ2-7; 10 positions agree with TRBD2. This CDR3 has 14 amino acids. Germline lookup yields CDR1 SQVTM and CDR2 ANQGSEA. Trimming at V came to 4 bases and at J to 4 bases, leaving 7 bases not matched to a gene. CDR3 DNA: TGCAGCGTTGTCCCCGGGACTAGCGTATACGAGCAGTACTTC. Amino acids: CSVVPGTSVYEQYF.

The chain combines TRBV3-1 with TRBJ2-2; a possible D gene is TRBD2 (5 bases). Germline loops: CDR1 LGHDT, CDR2 YNNKEL (reference sequence). The CDR3 is made up of 15 amino acids. V lost 2 bases, J lost 6 bases, and 13 bases lay in between. CDR3 DNA sequence: TGTGCCAGCAGCCAACTCCGGCGGGTCCCCGGGGAGCTGTTTTTT. Translated: CASSQLRRVPGELFF.

This rearrangement joins TRBV6-5 to TRBJ1-1; no clear D gene. CDR3 length: 13 residues. Trimming pared 0 bases from V and 1 base from J, leaving 3 bases between. Germline V gives CDR1 MNHEY, CDR2 SVGAGI. CDR3 amino acids: CASSYSQNTEAFF. The CDR3 DNA follows: TGTGCCAGCAGTTACTCACAGAACACTGAAGCTTTCTTT.

This clonotype appeared a few times. This chain joins TRBV7-6 and TRBJ1-6, with D uncertain. Trimming left V 8 bases short and J 0 bases short, with 11 bases between. The CDR3 is 15 amino acids. The germline V gene encodes CDR1 SGHVS and CDR2 FNYEAQ. CDR3 coding DNA: TGTGCCAGCGCCGAGGGCCCCTCCTATAATTCACCCCTCCACTTT. Translating it yields CASAEGPSYNSPLHF.

The chain is built from TRBV12-3 or TRBV12-4 and TRBJ2-7; 7 nucleotides match TRBD1. This CDR3 is built from 15 residues. The J segment lost 2 bases and the V segment lost 2 bases, leaving 6 bases of the junction unmatched. The CDR3 protein is CASSLILDRPYEQYF. CDR3 DNA: TGTGCCAGCAGTTTAATATTGGACAGGCCCTACGAGCAGTACTTC.

This clonotype was recorded a few times. The genes are TRBV6-2 or TRBV6-3 and TRBJ2-5, with 11 positions matching TRBD2. Trimming at V came to 8 bases and at J to 7 bases, leaving 9 bases not matched to a gene. The germline CDR1 and CDR2 sequences are MNHEY and SVGEGT. The CDR3 covers 14 residues. Here the CDR3 DNA reads TGTGCCAGCGACGGGACTAGCGGTTGGGGGACCCAGTACTTC. Encoded protein: CASDGTSGWGTQYF.

This clonotype has a handful of counts. The J gene is TRBJ2-2, the V gene TRBV4-1, with D possibly being TRBD1 (5 bases). Looked up from germline, CDR1 is MGHRA and CDR2 is YSYEKL. Trimming stripped 1 base from V and 5 bases from J, with 5 bases between. CDR3 length equals 13 residues. The CDR3 is CASSQAGTGELFF. The CDR3 region has the DNA TGCGCCAGCAGCCAAGCAGGGACCGGGGAGCTGTTTTTT.

J is TRBJ2-2 and V is TRBV14, with a possible D match to TRBD2 (7 bases). The CDR3 is 15 amino acids. Trimming removed 1 base from V and 3 bases from J, with 9 bases in between. The germline V gene encodes CDR1 SGHDN and CDR2 FVKESK. CDR3 nucleotides: TGTGCCAGCAGCCAAGCGGGGGGCTACACCGGGGAGCTGTTTTTT. This codes for CASSQAGGYTGELFF. The full variable domain, in which reference TRBV14 and TRBJ2-2 provide the parts outside the CDR3, is EAGVTQFPSHSVIEKGQTVTLRCDPISGHDNLYWYRRVMGKEIKFLLHFVKESKQDESGMPNNRFLAERTGGTYSTLKVQPAELEDSGVYFCASSQAGGYTGELFFGEGSRLTVL.

This clonotype appeared a few times. The rearrangement links TRBV15 to TRBJ2-1; weak D call: TRBD1 (5 bases). Per germline, CDR1 LNHNV and CDR2 YYDKDF (reference sequence). Trimming stripped 5 bases from V and 10 bases from J, with 18 bases between. The CDR3 length is 14 residues. The chain's CDR3 is CATSPALGVREQFF. The CDR3 DNA is TGTGCCACCAGCCCCGCCTTAGGGGTGAGAGAGCAGTTCTTC.

This sequence joins TRBV27 and TRBJ2-3, with unresolved D. Trimming shortened V by 8 bases and J by 11 bases, and 17 bases separated the two germline ends. This CDR3 has 12 amino acids. CDR1 is MNHEY, CDR2 SMNVEV, per germline (reference sequence). CDR3: CASGPNLQMQYF. In nucleotides, the CDR3 is TGTGCCAGCGGCCCCAACCTGCAGATGCAGTATTTT.

This clonotype was observed a few times. CDR3 region: CASSQPQNNEQFF. The CDR3 DNA follows: TGCGCCAGCAGCCAACCACAGAACAATGAGCAGTTCTTC. The chain couples TRBV4-1 to TRBJ2-1; no firm D call. CDR1 and CDR2 from the germline V gene are MGHRA and YSYEKL. V was clipped by 2 bases and J by 5 bases, with 7 bases between them. This CDR3 region has 13 residues.